A single sample is the source of the 16 T cell receptor beta chains below, sequenced in a study of blood T cell repertoires in COVID-19. TCRdb's copy holds only in-frame clones and misses some; the assay was immunoSEQ multiplex PCR. Counted here are approximately 220,000 clones, about 83% occurring once; the ten biggest clones make up around 2.5%. Material for sequencing was peripheral blood. These receptors all stem from a woman aged 40 to 49 with active or convalescent COVID-19.

This rearrangement joins TRBV27 to TRBJ1-6; D remains unclear. Germline V CDR1 and CDR2: MNHEY, SMNVEV (reference sequence). This CDR3 region has 13 residues. V lost 8 bases, J lost 8 bases, and 13 bases lay in between. Here the CDR3 reads CASGGRWDSPLHF. The CDR3 DNA follows: TGTGCCAGCGGTGGCAGGTGGGATTCACCCCTCCACTTT.

The V and J genes are TRBV12-3 or TRBV12-4 and TRBJ1-5; possibly TRBD1 for D (6 bases). The CDR3 totals 13 residues. V gave up 6 bases and J gave up 7 bases, with 13 bases separating them. This CDR3 reads CASSTRGGQPQHF. The CDR3 region has the DNA TGTGCCAGCAGCACCAGGGGCGGACAGCCCCAGCATTTT.

This chain links TRBV11-3 with TRBJ1-2; 12 bases are a match to TRBD1. The CDR3 is made up of 16 amino acids. CDR1 and CDR2 (germline): SGHNT, YENEEA. Unmatched junction bases numbered 5, after V lost 0 bases and J lost 6 bases. CDR3 DNA sequence: TGTGCCAGCAGCTTAGAGGGACAGGGGGCGCCGAATGGCTACACCTTC. Its translation: CASSLEGQGAPNGYTF.

The table lists this clone with a few counts. CDR3 bases: TGTGCCAGCAGCTTAGCGGACAGGGGCAGGGGCTACACCTTC. Amino acid sequence: CASSLADRGRGYTF. The chain carries TRBV7-2 and TRBJ1-2; TRBD1 aligns across 9 bases. V gave up 0 bases and J gave up 8 bases; unmatched junction bases: 4. From germline, CDR1 is SGHTA and CDR2 FQGNSA. This CDR3 is 14 amino acids long.

This rearrangement joins TRBV19 to TRBJ2-1; 10 bases agree with TRBD2. Germline V CDR1 and CDR2: LNHDA, SQIVND (reference sequence). The V segment lost 8 bases and the J segment 7 bases; nucleotides outside the gene matches: 11. The CDR3 length is 15 residues. As DNA, the CDR3 is TGTGCCAGTTGCACCGGGACTAGCGTTTGGAATGAGCAGTTCTTC. Its protein product is CASCTGTSVWNEQFF. The full variable domain, completed using reference TRBV19 and TRBJ2-1, is DGGITQSPKYLFRKEGQNVTLSCEQNLNHDAMYWYRQDPGQGLRLIYYSQIVNDFQKGDIAEGYSVSREKKESFPLTVTSAQKNPTAFYLCASCTGTSVWNEQFFGPGTRLTVL.

This clone appeared a single time. The genes are TRBV7-6 and TRBJ2-2, with 7 bases lining up with TRBD2. Trimming at V came to 7 bases and at J to 6 bases, leaving 11 bases not matched to a gene. The CDR3 covers 15 residues. CDR1 and CDR2 from the germline V gene are SGHVS and FNYEAQ. The CDR3 sequence: CASTASLLASGELFF. CDR3 coding DNA: TGTGCCAGCACCGCCTCTCTACTAGCGTCCGGGGAGCTGTTTTTT. The full variable domain, completed using reference TRBV7-6 and TRBJ2-2, is GAGVSQSPRYKVTKRGQDVALRCDPISGHVSLYWYRQALGQGPEFLTYFNYEAQQDKSGLPNDRFSAERPEGSISTLTIQRTEQRDSAMYRCASTASLLASGELFFGEGSRLTVL.

Here the CDR3 reads CASSTASGSSYEQYF. CDR3 nucleotide sequence: TGTGCCAGTAGTACCGCCAGCGGGAGCTCCTACGAGCAGTACTTC. This chain joins TRBV19 and TRBJ2-7; TRBD2 matches 8 bases. The CDR3 covers 15 residues. V dropped 4 bases and J dropped 0; count of bases not matched to a gene: 5. Germline CDR1 is LNHDA and CDR2 is SQIVND (reference sequence).

CDR3 protein: CASSLAVEANTEAFF. In DNA form, the CDR3 reads TGTGCCAGCAGCTTAGCGGTGGAGGCGAACACTGAAGCTTTCTTT. The gene calls are TRBV7-6 and TRBJ1-1; no definite D call. Germline CDR1 reads SGHVS; CDR2 reads FNYEAQ. Trimming took 0 bases from V and 1 from J, leaving 9 bases between them. CDR3 length: 15 amino acids.

This clone has just a few counts. This chain uses TRBV3-1 (or the pseudogene TRBV3-2) with TRBJ2-3, with D unclear. The ends were cut back, 4 bases at V and 1 base at J, with 9 bases in the middle. The V gene's germline CDR1 is LGHDT and CDR2 YNNKEL (reference sequence). The CDR3 is 14 amino acids. CDR3 sequence (DNA): TGTGCCAGCAGCCGCGAAGAAGGCACAGATACGCAGTATTTT. This translates into CASSREEGTDTQYF.

V is TRBV20-1 and J is TRBJ2-5; 7 nucleotides agree with TRBD2. V lost 5 bases to trimming and J lost 9 bases; unmatched junction nucleotides: 3. CDR1 DFQATT and CDR2 SNEGSKA come from the germline V gene (reference sequence). This CDR3 contains 10 residues. The CDR3 loop is CSALRGAQYF. For the CDR3, the DNA is TGCAGTGCTCTCCGGGGGGCCCAGTACTTC.

The rearrangement uses TRBV28 and TRBJ2-5, with D perhaps matching TRBD1 (6 bases). CDR1 MDHEN and CDR2 SYDVKM come from the germline V gene. This CDR3 contains 16 residues. Trimming stripped 5 bases from V and 5 bases from J, with 21 bases between. For the CDR3, the DNA is TGTGCCAGCAGTCCCCCCGGGACACTAAAATTCGAGACCCAGTACTTC. Translation: CASSPPGTLKFETQYF.

The chain uses TRBV5-1 and TRBJ2-1, with 9 nucleotides matching TRBD1. Germline CDR1 is SGHRS and CDR2 is YFSETQ. The CDR3 length is 15 residues. Losses at the gene ends were 7 bases for V and 9 bases for J; bases not matched to a gene: 14. The CDR3 DNA is TGCGCCAGCGGGATCGGGACAGGGATGTACGCTGAGCAGTTCTTC. Translated: CASGIGTGMYAEQFF.

The chain has TRBV9 and TRBJ1-2, with 8 bases identical to TRBD1. Germline V gene lookup returns CDR1 SGDLS and CDR2 YYNGEE. CDR3 size: 15 residues. V dropped 3 bases and J dropped 3; count of bases not matched to a gene: 7. This CDR3 reads CASSEGPTGDYGYTF. CDR3 DNA: TGTGCCAGCAGCGAGGGACCGACAGGGGACTATGGCTACACCTTC. Variable domain in full (rest from reference TRBV9 and TRBJ1-2): DSGVTQTPKHLITATGQRVTLRCSPRSGDLSVYWYQQSLDQGLQFLIQYYNGEERAKGNILERFSAQQFPDLHSELNLSSLELGDSALYFCASSEGPTGDYGYTFGSGTRLTVV.

Only a few counts were recorded for this clone. This chain connects TRBV9 to TRBJ2-7; no clear D. Germline loops: CDR1 SGDLS, CDR2 YYNGEE. Deletions cut 2 bases from V and 2 bases from J, with 11 bases between. This CDR3 has 14 amino acids. CDR3 in DNA: TGTGCCAGCAGCGTGACTCAAACTCCCTACGAGCAGTACTTC. It is translated as CASSVTQTPYEQYF.

V usage is TRBV7-9 and J usage is TRBJ2-7; D gene ambiguous. CDR1 and CDR2 (germline): SEHNR, FQNEAQ (reference sequence). Trimming removed 4 bases from V and 2 bases from J, with 12 bases in between. CDR3 length: 14 amino acids. The chain's CDR3 is CASSSGEFAYEQYF. DNA of the CDR3: TGTGCCAGCAGCTCTGGAGAGTTTGCCTACGAGCAGTACTTC.

The chain joins TRBV3-1 (or the pseudogene TRBV3-2) to TRBJ1-2, with a tentative D call TRBD1 (5 bases). The CDR3 totals 14 residues. V was trimmed by 1 base and J by 6 bases, leaving 12 bases between them. CDR1 and CDR2 from the germline V gene are LGHDT and YNNKEL (reference sequence). The CDR3 DNA sequence: TGTGCCAGCAGCCAAGGAAACGGGGGTGATGGCTACACCTTC. The encoded protein is CASSQGNGGDGYTF.